This T cell receptor (beta chain) stems from a study of PD-1 blockade in classical Hodgkin lymphoma. Measured with immunoSEQ multiplex PCR; TCRdb has only the in-frame clones, and not every one. Counted here are some 13,000 clones, approximately 86% occurring once; the ten biggest clones make up 35% to 40%. Every patient relapsed after autologous stem cell transplantation, and brentuximab vedotin exposure varied. CDR3 length equals 16 residues. Trimming removed 6 bases from V and 6 bases from J; junction bases left unmatched: 10. Germline-derived CDR1 and CDR2 are PRHDT and FYEKMQ (reference sequence).

The sample in question was peripheral blood mononuclear cells (PBMCs), obtained at baseline. The TCR comes from a human donor with classical Hodgkin lymphoma. V usage is TRBV13 and J usage is TRBJ2-2; 10 bases are a match to TRBD2. CDR3 amino acids: CASRPTSGVVAGELFF. For the CDR3, the DNA is TGTGCCAGCAGGCCTACTAGCGGGGTGGTGGCCGGGGAGCTGTTTTTT.